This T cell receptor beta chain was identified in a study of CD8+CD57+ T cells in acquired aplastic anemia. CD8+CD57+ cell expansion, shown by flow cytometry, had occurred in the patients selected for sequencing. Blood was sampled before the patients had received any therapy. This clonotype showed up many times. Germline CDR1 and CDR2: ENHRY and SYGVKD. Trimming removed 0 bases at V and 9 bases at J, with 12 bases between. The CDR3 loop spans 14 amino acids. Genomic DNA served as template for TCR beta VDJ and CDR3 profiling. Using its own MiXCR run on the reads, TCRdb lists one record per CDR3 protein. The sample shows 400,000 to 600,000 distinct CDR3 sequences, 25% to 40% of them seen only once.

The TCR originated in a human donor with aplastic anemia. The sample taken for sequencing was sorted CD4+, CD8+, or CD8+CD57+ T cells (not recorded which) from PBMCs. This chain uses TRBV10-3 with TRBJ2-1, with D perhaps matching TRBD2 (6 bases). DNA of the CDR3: TGTGCCATCAGTGAGTCGACACCGGGAGTTGAGCAGTTCTTC. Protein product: CAISESTPGVEQFF.